The T cell receptor (beta chain) described here comes from a study of cytomegalovirus exposure and HLA in healthy donors. Looked up from germline, CDR1 is SGHRS and CDR2 is YFSETQ. V was trimmed by 4 bases and J by 8 bases, leaving 21 bases between them. This CDR3 has 15 amino acids. The primer mix had 60 Vbeta and 13 Jbeta primers. The assay was immunoSEQ multiplex PCR, and TCRdb's table has in-frame clones only and misses some. Among some 170,000 clones listed, around 81% were seen once. The J gene is TRBJ1-1, the V gene TRBV5-1; D uncertain. The sequence came from a woman in her 30s in good health and CMV-seronegative. The sequencing input was PBMCs. DNA of the CDR3: TGCGCCAGCAGCCCAACTCTAGGAAGCACAAAGGAAGCTTTCTTT. Translation: CASSPTLGSTKEAFF.